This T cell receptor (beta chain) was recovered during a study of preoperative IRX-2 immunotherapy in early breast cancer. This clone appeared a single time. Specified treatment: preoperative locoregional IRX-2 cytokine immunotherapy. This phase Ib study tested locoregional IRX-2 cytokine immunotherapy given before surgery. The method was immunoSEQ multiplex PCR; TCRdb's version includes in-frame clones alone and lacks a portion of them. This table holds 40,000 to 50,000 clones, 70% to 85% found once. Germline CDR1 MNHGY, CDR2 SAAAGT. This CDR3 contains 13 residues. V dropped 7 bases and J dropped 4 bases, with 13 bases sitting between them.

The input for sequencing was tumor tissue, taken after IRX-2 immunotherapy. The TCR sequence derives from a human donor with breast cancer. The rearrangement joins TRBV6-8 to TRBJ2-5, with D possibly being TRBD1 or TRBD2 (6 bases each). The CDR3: CASISGGGETQYF. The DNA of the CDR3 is TGTGCCAGCATTTCCGGGGGCGGAGAGACCCAGTACTTC.